This paragraph covers one TCR beta chain sequence. These data come from a study of T cell changes during pregnancy in multiple sclerosis. The V segment lost 0 bases and the J segment 1 base; nucleotides outside the gene matches: 5. Germline lookup yields CDR1 SGDLS and CDR2 YYNGEE. The CDR3 covers 16 residues. Sequencing used immunoSEQ multiplex PCR; TCRdb keeps in-frame clones, though not all of them. Of some 47,000 clones in the sample, around 96% were seen once. Here the sequenced sample was peripheral blood, taken in the second trimester of pregnancy. This chain uses TRBV9 with TRBJ2-7; 9 nucleotides line up with TRBD1. This sequence was found in a female donor with multiple sclerosis, enrolled in a pregnancy study. CDR3 in amino acids: CASSVGIGTGSYEQYF. The CDR3 DNA sequence: TGTGCCAGCAGCGTAGGAATCGGGACAGGGTCCTACGAGCAGTACTTC.